This T cell receptor (beta chain) was captured in a study of PD-L1 blockade in urothelial cancer. Overall study context: Analysis of blood occurred 3 weeks (second dose) and 6 weeks after treatment start. Study-wide results and limits: Tumor-linked clones in blood grew more by 3 weeks in durable-benefit patients. TCR clonality was measured in pretreatment peripheral blood. Clonality below the median predicted better survival.

With respect to this clone: Its antigen is undetermined.

Only in-frame clones appear in the TCRdb table, and some are missing; sequencing was by immunoSEQ multiplex PCR. The sample carries about 86,000 clones, about 85% recorded once. J lost 6 bases, V lost 7 bases, and 18 bases had no gene match. The CDR3 runs to 17 residues. CDR1 PRHDT and CDR2 FYEKMQ come from the germline V gene (reference sequence). The time point here: pretreatment peripheral blood. A total of 1 to 8 samples per patient were collected pretreatment and on-treatment. Specimen: PBMCs, collected around atezolizumab (anti-PD-L1) treatment. The gene calls are TRBV13 and TRBJ1-1; 9 bases align to TRBD1. The receptor's source is a man aged 55-75 years with urothelial cancer. Here the CDR3 DNA reads TGTGCCAGCACCGTAACAGGACAGGGGCGTTGGGGCGCTGAAGCTTTCTTT. Amino acids: CASTVTGQGRWGAEAFF.